The entry that follows covers one TCR beta chain sequence. Antigen: not known. V was clipped by 6 bases and J by 2 bases; unmatched bases: 6. Germline V lookup: CDR1 SGHDT, CDR2 YYEEEE. This CDR3 region has 14 residues. Each of the patients experienced relapse following autologous stem cell transplantation, and their brentuximab vedotin exposure differed. Best overall response was complete response, partial response or progressive disease in these relapsed/refractory classical Hodgkin lymphoma patients. This sample was included in a study of PD-1 blockade in classical Hodgkin lymphoma. The study, taken as a whole, reports: Diminished baseline TCR diversity has been reported in newly diagnosed patients relative to healthy donors.

Method: immunoSEQ multiplex PCR; TCRdb's copy keeps in-frame clones and lacks some. The sample holds 90,000 to 95,000 clones; roughly 89% are singletons and the top ten take 9.5% to 12%. This TCR was sampled from a human donor with classical Hodgkin lymphoma. Sequencing was performed on peripheral blood mononuclear cells (PBMCs), taken before the second cycle of nivolumab. The chain is built from TRBV5-6 and TRBJ2-3; 7 nucleotides match TRBD2. CDR3 sequence reads: CASNPLAVTDTQYF. The CDR3 DNA reads TGTGCCAGCAACCCGCTAGCGGTCACAGATACGCAGTATTTT.